This is a list of T cell receptor beta chains from one sample in a study of response to subunit inactivated influenza vaccine. From the RT-PCR reads, TCRdb called clonotypes with MiXCR, one entry per CDR3 protein. Among 300,000 to 350,000 distinct CDR3 sequences listed, roughly a fifth were seen once. The specimen was PBMCs from blood, collected roughly 20 months after vaccination. Source of these receptors: a man between 50 and 75 years old who received an inactivated influenza vaccine. Each CDR3 is given with its conserved first and last residue. The D gene is left open where the match is weak. Rows may omit the clone size; those that give it use once, few, many or a size class.

j_gene,v_gene,abundance,d_gene,CDR3aa,CDR3nt
TRBJ1-2,TRBV5-6,-,TRBD1,CASSSTGTGRSLGYTF,TGTGCCAGCAGCTCAACCGGGACAGGTCGGTCCCTTGGCTACACCTTC
TRBJ1-1,TRBV12-3/TRBV12-4,-,TRBD1,CASKRDRGFMNTEAFF,TGTGCCAGCAAGCGGGACAGGGGGTTCATGAACACTGAAGCTTTCTTT
TRBJ1-5,TRBV6-2/TRBV6-3,few,-,CASSYPGAQPQHF,TGTGCCAGCAGTTATCCCGGGGCTCAGCCCCAGCATTTT
TRBJ1-1,TRBV7-6,few,-,CASSSRAPGTEAFF,TGTGCCAGCAGCTCAAGGGCCCCCGGTACTGAAGCTTTCTTT
TRBJ1-5,TRBV9,few,TRBD1,CASSPEGAYQPQHF,TGTGCCAGCAGCCCCGAGGGGGCGTATCAGCCCCAGCATTTT
TRBJ1-6,TRBV4-3,-,-,CASSQELDGGALHF,TGCGCCAGCAGCCAAGAACTAGACGGGGGAGCCCTCCACTTT
TRBJ1-1,TRBV10-1,-,TRBD1,CASSDRTGVLNTEAFF,TGCGCCAGCAGTGATCGGACAGGGGTCCTGAACACTGAAGCTTTCTTT
TRBJ1-5,TRBV7-9,-,-,CASSLQGRDNQPQHF,TGTGCCAGCAGCTTACAGGGGAGAGACAATCAGCCCCAGCATTTT
TRBJ1-6,TRBV11-2,few,TRBD1,CASSLEDRVNSPLHF,TGTGCCAGCAGCTTAGAGGACAGGGTAAATTCACCCCTCCACTTT
TRBJ2-7,TRBV20-1,-,TRBD2,CSARDGLAGGAEQYF,TGCAGTGCTAGAGATGGACTAGCGGGAGGGGCCGAGCAGTACTTC
TRBJ1-1,TRBV3-1,-,-,CASTLHSPSTEAFF,TGTGCCAGCACCTTACATAGCCCGAGCACTGAAGCTTTCTTT
TRBJ1-5,TRBV6-6,many,-,CASSQGGDQPQHF,TGTGCCAGCAGCCAAGGGGGGGATCAGCCCCAGCATTTT
TRBJ1-3,TRBV6-1,few,-,CASSESGVVNTIYF,TGTGCCAGCAGTGAATCGGGCGTTGTAAACACCATATATTTT
TRBJ1-6,TRBV20-1,-,TRBD1,CSARGTGGNSPLHF,TGCAGTGCTAGAGGGACAGGGGGTAATTCACCCCTCCACTTT
TRBJ1-4,TRBV12-3/TRBV12-4,-,-,CASSPDRDALFF,TGTGCCAGCAGTCCGGACCGGGATGCACTGTTTTTT
TRBJ2-6,TRBV6-2/TRBV6-3,-,-,CATRPRRINHSGANVLTF,TGTGCCACCCGACCTAGGCGGATCAACCATTCTGGGGCCAACGTCCTGACTTTC